This T cell receptor (beta chain) was sequenced in a study of post-analysis software for immune sequencing data. About the study: Disease trajectories encompassed relapsing-remitting, secondary progressive and progressive-relapsing multiple sclerosis.

Notes on this clonotype: As yet, its antigen is unknown.

Overall study findings and caveats: Strong co-clustering by F measure was seen for same-batch samples. Patients showed TRBV5-6, TRBV5-1 and TRBV20-1 among five TRBV segments more frequent than in controls. Controls had significantly higher normalized Chao1 diversity than multiple sclerosis patients.

Incorporated into the TCR beta cDNA libraries were unique molecular identifiers, which served to reduce PCR and sequencing biases. Some 500,000 cDNA molecules were recovered from an input of roughly 0.85 to 10 million T cells. One entry per CDR3 protein, called by TCRdb with MiXCR from the PCR reads. This table holds under 900,000 distinct CDR3 sequences, roughly 58% found once. CDR1 and CDR2 from the germline V gene are LNHNV and YYDKDF (reference sequence). Trimming shortened V by 1 base and J by 0 bases, and 10 bases separated the two germline ends. This CDR3 has 16 amino acids. The TCR comes from a girl between 5 and 17 years old with multiple sclerosis. The V gene is TRBV15, the J gene TRBJ2-1; D uncertain. The sequenced sample was blood. The CDR3 reads CATSRAGDRSYNEQFF. The CDR3 DNA reads as TGTGCCACCAGCAGAGCCGGCGATCGCTCCTACAATGAGCAGTTCTTC.